Listed below are T cell receptor beta chains from one sample, sequenced in a study of cytomegalovirus exposure and HLA in healthy donors. Method: immunoSEQ multiplex PCR; TCRdb's copy keeps in-frame clones and lacks some. The sample has 110,000 or so clones, more than 70% seen once. Sequenced: PBMCs. These receptors originate from a man aged 18-30 years in good health and CMV-seronegative. Both conserved end residues are part of each CDR3. The order of the fields is V gene, CDR3 protein.

V gene: TRBV12-5
CDR3 protein: CASGLVTGAITGELFF

V gene: TRBV9
CDR3 protein: CASSVSPQAGNTIYF

V gene: TRBV5-4
CDR3 protein: CASSQAGGGGYTF

V gene: TRBV4-1
CDR3 protein: CASSQVGTYNEQFF

V gene: TRBV5-6
CDR3 protein: CASSLTSGNNEQFF

V gene: TRBV5-5
CDR3 protein: CASIPIAGVTGELFF

V gene: TRBV7-6
CDR3 protein: CASSSTSRPHEQYF

V gene: TRBV27
CDR3 protein: CASSLTWTQNEQFF

V gene: TRBV5-4
CDR3 protein: CASSAGENNYGYTF

V gene: TRBV29-1
CDR3 protein: CSVLGAHGNEKLFF

V gene: TRBV5-6
CDR3 protein: CASSLGQGGRDGYTF

V gene: TRBV5-1
CDR3 protein: CASSLQAGGNFNEQFF

V gene: TRBV5-4
CDR3 protein: CASSLGTGGNYGYTF

V gene: TRBV2
CDR3 protein: CASSGTSGGYEQYF

V gene: TRBV6-5
CDR3 protein: CASRVVSGNTIYF

V gene: TRBV6-1
CDR3 protein: CASSARDRENTEAFF

V gene: TRBV9
CDR3 protein: CASTRGGEDTEAFF

V gene: TRBV5-1
CDR3 protein: CASRGQGGTTEAFF

V gene: TRBV5-1
CDR3 protein: CASSLRVGQGADTQYF

V gene: TRBV6-5
CDR3 protein: CASSFRQGYGSEQYF

V gene: TRBV6-1
CDR3 protein: CASSVSRDNEQFF

V gene: TRBV19
CDR3 protein: CASSRDYQETQYF

V gene: TRBV10-3
CDR3 protein: CAISESVGRREETQYF

V gene: TRBV2
CDR3 protein: CASTPLARRGNEQFF

V gene: TRBV6-1
CDR3 protein: CASRGNLYGYTF

V gene: TRBV2
CDR3 protein: CASSEAGLSAGELFF

V gene: TRBV19
CDR3 protein: CACKRQGGTDTQYF

V gene: TRBV27
CDR3 protein: CASSPGTRSNTEAFF